These 12 T cell receptor beta chains were all obtained from the same sample, sequenced in a study of OX40 agonist ivuxolimab in advanced cancers. Using immunoSEQ multiplex PCR, the repertoire was profiled, and TCRdb retains in-frame clones only, with some absent. Here the sample spans about 35,000 clones, about 90% being singletons. The material sequenced was CD4+ or CD8+ T cells sorted from blood, taken in a trial of the OX40 agonist ivuxolimab. These TCRs come from an adult with an advanced solid tumor such as melanoma, head and neck, liver or kidney cancer.

The rearrangement joins TRBV14 to TRBJ2-7; perhaps TRBD2 as D (5 bases). V lost 5 bases and J 4 bases, leaving 18 bases between the germline ends. There are 15 residues in the CDR3. In germline, CDR1 is SGHDN, CDR2 FVKESK. The CDR3 DNA is TGTGCCAGCAGCTATAGAGGGATAATGGGATACGAGCAGTACTTC. Translation gives CASSYRGIMGYEQYF.

This clone was seen a single time. The chain employs TRBV27 and TRBJ2-1; TRBD2 matches 7 bases. This CDR3 has 16 amino acids. Germline trimming cut 3 bases from V and 0 bases from J; bases unmatched to any gene: 5. Per the germline V gene, CDR1 is MNHEY and CDR2 is SMNVEV (reference sequence). The CDR3 spells CASSFSRTSSYNEQFF. CDR3 nucleotides: TGTGCCAGCAGTTTCTCCCGGACTAGCTCCTACAATGAGCAGTTCTTC.

This clone appeared once. V and J are TRBV7-3 and TRBJ2-5; TRBD1 aligns across 9 bases. Losses at the gene ends were 5 bases for V and 2 bases for J; bases not matched to a gene: 9. This CDR3 has 16 residues. Germline CDR1 SGHTA, CDR2 FQGTGA. CDR3 DNA sequence: TGTGCCAGCAGCACCTTCCGGGACAGGGCTCAAGAGACCCAGTACTTC. It is translated as CASSTFRDRAQETQYF.

The chain has TRBV7-9 and TRBJ1-2; D remains ambiguous. The CDR3 sequence is 13 residues long. CDR1 and CDR2 (germline): SEHNR, FQNEAQ (reference sequence). The ends were cut back, 4 bases at V and 6 bases at J, with 12 bases in the middle. The CDR3 coding sequence is TGTGCCAGCAGCTCAGTCGGTGCCCATGGCTACACCTTC. Protein product: CASSSVGAHGYTF.

The genes are TRBV11-2 and TRBJ2-2; D is unclear. Germline values: CDR1 SGHAT, CDR2 FQNNGV. The CDR3 length is 11 residues. The germline V and J ends were trimmed by 2 bases and 8 bases, with 3 bases remaining between them. The CDR3 sequence is CASSLPGELFF. CDR3 sequence (DNA): TGTGCCAGCAGCTTACCGGGGGAGCTGTTTTTT.

The chain employs TRBV7-9 and TRBJ2-7, with 10 bases matching TRBD2. Germline V lookup: CDR1 SEHNR, CDR2 FQNEAQ (reference sequence). The CDR3 runs 15 residues. With V trimmed by 3 bases and J by 5 bases, 7 bases remained unmatched. CDR3 nucleotide sequence: TGTGCCAGCAGCTTTCAAAGCGGGAGGGCCGACGAGCAGTACTTC. Its translation: CASSFQSGRADEQYF.

CDR3 nucleotides: TGTGCCAGCAGCCCCGGCCTAACGACAGGCGGGGAGCTGTTTTTT. Translating gives CASSPGLTTGGELFF. This chain links TRBV6-5 with TRBJ2-2, with D perhaps TRBD1 (6 bases). Germline CDR1 and CDR2: MNHEY and SVGAGI. The CDR3 extends over 15 amino acids. V was shortened by 6 bases and J by 7 bases, with 18 bases between the two germline ends.

The chain combines TRBV28 with TRBJ2-3; the D gene could be TRBD1 or TRBD2 (5 bases each). V lost 4 bases, J lost 6 bases, and 20 bases lay in between. This CDR3 has 16 amino acids. Per germline, CDR1 MDHEN and CDR2 SYDVKM. DNA for the CDR3: TGTGCCAGCAGTTCCCTCATTGCAGGGACGCTGGATACGCAGTATTTT. Its protein is CASSSLIAGTLDTQYF. Full variable domain (remainder filled in from reference TRBV28 and TRBJ2-3): DVKVTQSSRYLVKRTGEKVFLECVQDMDHENMFWYRQDPGLGLRLIYFSYDVKMKEKGDIPEGYSVSREKKERFSLILESASTNQTSMYLCASSSLIAGTLDTQYFGPGTRLTVL.

J is TRBJ2-3 and V is TRBV12-5; TRBD1 matches at 7 bases. The J segment lost 6 bases and the V segment lost 6 bases, leaving 6 bases of the junction unmatched. This CDR3 has 13 amino acids. CDR1 is LGHNT and CDR2 is FRNRAP in the germline V gene. CDR3 nucleotides: TGTGCTAGTGGACAGGGGATTTGGGATACGCAGTATTTT. Translation: CASGQGIWDTQYF.

This clone has a single count. V and J are TRBV5-6 and TRBJ1-1, with a weak D call TRBD1 (6 bases). The V end lost 0 bases, the J end lost 10 bases, and 16 bases lay between the germline ends. Germline V gene lookup returns CDR1 SGHDT and CDR2 YYEEEE. This CDR3 comprises 14 residues. CDR3 amino acids: CASSLEGGARSAFF. The CDR3 DNA sequence: TGTGCCAGCAGCTTGGAGGGGGGCGCGAGATCAGCTTTCTTT.

This clone was observed a single time. The chain recombines TRBV15 with TRBJ2-2; D might be TRBD2 (5 bases). From germline, CDR1 is LNHNV and CDR2 YYDKDF (reference sequence). Between the trimmed V and J ends, which lost 4 bases and 6 bases, there was a span of 6 bases. The CDR3 loop spans 12 amino acids. DNA of the CDR3: TGTGCCACCAGCACCGGGGCCGGGGAGCTGTTTTTT. Translating it yields CATSTGAGELFF.

This chain links TRBV9 with TRBJ2-7; 7 bases agree with TRBD1. The CDR3 is made up of 20 amino acids. J gave up 3 bases and V 4 bases, and 25 bases lay outside the gene matches. CDR1 SGDLS and CDR2 YYNGEE come from the germline V gene. DNA for the CDR3: TGTGCCAGCAGCCACCCTCGACAGGGCGAAACCCGTGGTAGCTTCTACGAGCAGTACTTC. This gives the protein CASSHPRQGETRGSFYEQYF.